Listed below are T cell receptor beta chains from one sample, sequenced in a study of shared clonotypes between healthy human individuals. Using immunoSEQ multiplex PCR, the repertoire was profiled, and TCRdb retains in-frame clones only, with some absent. The table lists some 2,000,000 clones, almost 96% of them singletons, with around 0.13% in the top ten. Sequenced sample: naive CD4+ T cells sorted from blood. The receptors shown here come from a man between 18 and 29 years old in good health. The CDR3 runs from the conserved cysteine through the conserved F or W. D genes are given only for firm matches. Size tells how often a clone was seen (once, few, many) or the class of an expanded clone, and some rows leave it out.

clone size	D gene	J gene	V gene	CDR3 protein	CDR3 DNA
-	TRBD1	TRBJ1-4	TRBV7-2	CASSLGGTGDLNEKLFF	TGTGCCAGCAGCTTAGGGGGGACAGGGGACCTTAATGAAAAACTGTTTTTT
-	-	TRBJ1-3	TRBV5-8	CATSRPNSGNTIYF	TGTGCCACCAGCCGGCCCAACTCTGGAAACACCATATATTTT
-	-	TRBJ1-1	TRBV4-1	CASSQVGGANTEAFF	TGCGCCAGCAGCCAAGTTGGGGGGGCGAACACTGAAGCTTTCTTT
-	TRBD1	TRBJ1-4	TRBV30	CAWSAGGSEKLFF	TGTGCCTGGAGCGCAGGGGGCAGTGAAAAACTGTTTTTT
few	TRBD1	TRBJ1-5	TRBV19	CASGGTGGQPQHF	TGTGCCAGCGGGGGGACAGGGGGTCAGCCCCAGCATTTT
-	TRBD2	TRBJ2-1	TRBV4-3	CASSQVPGLAGANEQFF	TGCGCCAGCAGCCAAGTACCGGGACTAGCGGGAGCCAATGAGCAGTTCTTC
once	TRBD1	TRBJ1-2	TRBV6-6	CASSRGTVNYGYTF	TGTGCCAGCAGTCGGGGGACAGTGAACTATGGCTACACCTTC
-	-	TRBJ2-7	TRBV7-9	CASSLAAGPYEQYF	TGTGCCAGCAGCTTAGCTGCAGGGCCCTACGAGCAGTACTTC
-	-	TRBJ1-4	TRBV15	CATSRAIRTEEAEKLFF	TGTGCCACCAGCAGAGCCATCAGGACGGAGGAGGCAGAAAAACTGTTTTTT
once	-	TRBJ2-7	TRBV4-1	CASSRSPGTGPYEQYF	TGCGCCAGCAGCCGTTCCCCCGGGACCGGACCCTACGAGCAGTACTTC
-	-	TRBJ2-7	TRBV4-1	CASSHNMGGTRFYEQYF	TGCGCCAGCAGCCACAACATGGGGGGGACAAGATTTTACGAGCAGTACTTC
-	-	TRBJ1-1	TRBV7-9	CASSFVDSEAFF	TGTGCCAGCAGCTTTGTGGACAGTGAAGCTTTCTTT
-	TRBD1	TRBJ1-2	TRBV11-2	CASSLGQGGAGYTF	TGTGCCAGCAGCTTAGGACAGGGCGGTGCTGGCTACACCTTC
-	TRBD1	TRBJ1-1	TRBV6-6	CASSRQGVSEAFF	TGTGCCAGCAGCCGACAGGGGGTCTCTGAAGCTTTCTTT
-	-	TRBJ2-1	TRBV5-6	CASSSGQEQFF	TGTGCCAGCAGCTCAGGACAGGAGCAGTTCTTC
-	-	TRBJ2-7	TRBV29-1	CSVAHLYDYEQYF	TGCAGCGTTGCTCACCTCTACGACTACGAGCAGTACTTC
-	-	TRBJ2-5	TRBV6-6	CASSYGSGGETQYF	TGTGCCAGCAGTTACGGAAGTGGGGGGGAGACCCAGTACTTC
-	-	TRBJ2-5	TRBV6-1	CASSLGTQQETQYF	TGTGCCAGCAGTCTCGGGACACAACAAGAGACCCAGTACTTC
-	TRBD1	TRBJ1-2	TRBV4-3	CASSQDLIQGAQYGYTF	TGCGCCAGCAGCCAAGATCTAATCCAGGGGGCTCAGTATGGCTACACCTTC
-	-	TRBJ2-1	TRBV2	CANGISYNEQFF	TGTGCTAACGGGATCTCCTACAATGAGCAGTTCTTC
-	-	TRBJ2-7	TRBV7-2	CASSPGGLKQYF	TGTGCCAGCAGCCCAGGGGGACTTAAGCAGTACTTC
-	TRBD2	TRBJ2-2	TRBV4-3	CASSQAGGRTRELFF	TGCGCCAGCAGCCAAGCCGGAGGGAGGACTAGAGAGCTGTTTTTT
-	TRBD1	TRBJ2-2	TRBV18	CASSPQRTGVSGELFF	TGTGCCAGCTCACCACAGCGGACAGGGGTCTCCGGGGAGCTGTTTTTT
-	-	TRBJ2-3	TRBV7-9	CASTLSRLGTPTQYF	TGTGCCAGCACTCTTTCGAGACTAGGGACCCCTACGCAGTATTTT
-	TRBD2	TRBJ2-7	TRBV5-1	CASSPKIVGLASGEQYF	TGCGCCAGCAGCCCCAAGATCGTGGGACTAGCGTCCGGAGAGCAGTACTTC
-	-	TRBJ1-5	TRBV6-6	CASSSMPLGGQPQHF	TGTGCCAGCAGTTCGATGCCCCTGGGTGGTCAGCCCCAGCATTTT
-	TRBD1	TRBJ1-6	TRBV25-1	CASRGTGAYNSPLHF	TGTGCCAGCAGGGGGACAGGGGCATATAATTCACCCCTCCACTTT
-	TRBD1	TRBJ1-5	TRBV19	CASTDGTGGRQPQHF	TGTGCCAGTACCGACGGGACAGGGGGCCGACAGCCCCAGCATTTT
-	-	TRBJ2-3	TRBV11-3	CASSLGRAQDTQYF	TGTGCCAGCAGCTTAGGGCGGGCGCAAGATACGCAGTATTTT
-	TRBD1	TRBJ1-1	TRBV27	CASSPGQGTGRAFF	TGTGCCAGCAGTCCCGGACAGGGGACCGGAAGAGCTTTCTTT
-	-	TRBJ1-1	TRBV19	CASVRQLNTEAFF	TGTGCCAGTGTCCGGCAGCTGAACACTGAAGCTTTCTTT
-	-	TRBJ2-5	TRBV25-1	CASRSIQETQYF	TGTGCCAGCAGATCCATACAGGAGACCCAGTACTTC